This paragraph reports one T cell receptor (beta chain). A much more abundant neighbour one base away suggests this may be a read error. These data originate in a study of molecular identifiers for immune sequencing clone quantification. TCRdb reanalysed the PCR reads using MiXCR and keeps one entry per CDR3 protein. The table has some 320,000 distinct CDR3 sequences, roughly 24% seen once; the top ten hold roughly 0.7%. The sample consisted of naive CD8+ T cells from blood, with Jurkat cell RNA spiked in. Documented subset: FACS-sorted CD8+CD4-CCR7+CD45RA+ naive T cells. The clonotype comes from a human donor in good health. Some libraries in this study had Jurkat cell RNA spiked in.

The CDR3 loop is CGIPSGGGELFF. DNA for the CDR3: TGCGGCATCCCATCGGGCGGCGGGGAGCTGTTTTTT. The chain combines TRBV29-1 with TRBJ2-2, with D unclear. Germline values: CDR1 SQVTM, CDR2 ANQGSEA. The CDR3 is 12 amino acids.